Each of the 21 T cell receptor beta chains below was sequenced from the same sample in a study of shared clonotypes between healthy human individuals. TCRdb keeps only in-frame clones here, not all; method: immunoSEQ multiplex PCR. This table holds under 2,000,000 clones, approximately 94% found once. CD8 cells regarded as naive lacked CD45RO, were positively chosen for CCR7, and omitted terminally differentiated effector memory CD45RA+ cells. Sequenced sample: naive CD8+ T cells sorted from blood. These receptors came from a man younger than 35 in good health.

V usage is TRBV4-1 and J usage is TRBJ2-3; the D is unclear. The CDR3 is made up of 16 amino acids. Trimming left V 1 base short and J 2 bases short, with 13 bases between. Germline V gives CDR1 MGHRA, CDR2 YSYEKL. This chain's CDR3 is CASSQVVQTITDTQYF. CDR3 in DNA: TGCGCCAGCAGCCAAGTGGTGCAGACGATCACAGATACGCAGTATTTT.

The J gene is TRBJ2-1, the V gene TRBV7-9; D uncertain. V lost 5 bases to trimming and J lost 6 bases, with 26 bases between them. The CDR3 consists of 18 residues. Germline assignment: CDR1 SEHNR and CDR2 FQNEAQ (reference sequence). This CDR3 reads CASSAGTGSISLGNEQFF. CDR3 DNA: TGTGCCAGCAGCGCTGGTACCGGGTCTATTAGTTTGGGCAATGAGCAGTTCTTC. The whole variable domain, remainder taken from reference TRBV7-9 and TRBJ2-1, is DTGVSQNPRHKITKRGQNVTFRCDPISEHNRLYWYRQTLGQGPEFLTYFQNEAQLEKSRLLSDRFSAERPKGSFSTLEIQRTEQGDSAMYLCASSAGTGSISLGNEQFFGPGTRLTVL.

This chain uses TRBV28 with TRBJ1-5; D possibly corresponds to TRBD1 (6 bases). The length of the CDR3 is 17 residues. V was trimmed by 1 base and J by 0 bases, leaving 13 bases between them. Germline values: CDR1 MDHEN, CDR2 SYDVKM. CDR3 sequence: CASSLLGGVYSNQPQHF. CDR3 nucleotides: TGTGCCAGCAGTTTATTAGGGGGGGTCTATAGCAATCAGCCCCAGCATTTT.

A word on this clone: The same CDR3 also results from other DNA sequences found in this sample. The rearrangement links TRBV29-1 to TRBJ2-7, with D unresolved. The V gene's germline CDR1 is SQVTM and CDR2 ANQGSEA. V lost 3 bases and J 0 bases, leaving 6 bases between the germline ends. This CDR3 comprises 12 residues. The CDR3 DNA reads TGCAGCGTTGAGGGATCCTCCTACGAGCAGTACTTC. Translation gives CSVEGSSYEQYF.

V is TRBV28 and J is TRBJ2-7; 7 bases are shared with TRBD2. J gave up 6 bases and V 8 bases, and 10 bases lay outside the gene matches. Germline CDR1 is MDHEN and CDR2 is SYDVKM. This CDR3 contains 13 residues. CDR3 sequence reads: CASRFEGGLEQYF. The CDR3 DNA follows: TGTGCCAGCCGCTTTGAGGGAGGGCTCGAGCAGTACTTC. The whole variable domain, remainder taken from reference TRBV28 and TRBJ2-7, is DVKVTQSSRYLVKRTGEKVFLECVQDMDHENMFWYRQDPGLGLRLIYFSYDVKMKEKGDIPEGYSVSREKKERFSLILESASTNQTSMYLCASRFEGGLEQYFGPGTRLTVT.

Concerning this clone itself: This same CDR3 is encoded by further DNA sequences in the sample. V gene TRBV5-6 combines with J gene TRBJ1-2; 7 nucleotides match TRBD1. The junction had 2 bases not matched to a gene; V was cut back by 3 bases and J by 3 bases. Looked up from germline, CDR1 is SGHDT and CDR2 is YYEEEE. The CDR3 has 13 residues. The CDR3 nucleotides are TGTGCCAGCAGCTCCGGGACAGACTATGGCTACACCTTC. Protein: CASSSGTDYGYTF.

Concerning this clone itself: One base away lies a much larger clone, so this may be a sequencing read error. The chain is built from TRBV6-5 and TRBJ2-5; D could derive from TRBD1 or TRBD2 (5 bases each). CDR1 MNHEY and CDR2 SVGAGI come from the germline V gene. The CDR3 is 11 amino acids. V was clipped by 6 bases and J by 5 bases, with 7 bases between them. This CDR3 is CASSWGETQYF. CDR3 DNA: TGTGCCAGCAGCTGGGGGGAGACCCAGTACTTC.

This clone was observed a few times. At the DNA level, this CDR3 is encoded by other sequences in the same sample as well. This CDR3 reads CAWSVGGQPQHF. CDR3 DNA: TGTGCCTGGAGTGTGGGGGGTCAGCCCCAGCATTTT. The chain combines TRBV30 with TRBJ1-5, with D tentatively TRBD1 (5 bases). Germline V gene lookup returns CDR1 GTSNPN and CDR2 SVGIG (reference sequence). Between the trimmed V and J ends, which lost 0 bases and 6 bases, there was a span of 6 bases. This CDR3 is built from 12 residues.

V and J are TRBV6-1 and TRBJ1-5; D unclear. Trimming removed 7 bases from V and 2 bases from J, with 15 bases in between. Germline V gives CDR1 MNHNS, CDR2 SASEGT. There are 15 residues in the CDR3. The CDR3 loop is CASTVGFEGNQPQHF. The CDR3 nucleotides are TGTGCCAGCACGGTGGGGTTCGAGGGCAATCAGCCCCAGCATTTT.

As regards this clone: This same CDR3 is encoded by further DNA sequences in the sample. V usage is TRBV27 and J usage is TRBJ2-7; perhaps D is TRBD1 or TRBD2 (5 bases each). V was shortened by 5 bases and J by 2 bases, with 7 bases between the two germline ends. The germline V gene encodes CDR1 MNHEY and CDR2 SMNVEV (reference sequence). The CDR3 covers 12 residues. The CDR3 loop reads CASSPGPYEQYF. The CDR3 nucleotides read TGTGCCAGCAGTCCGGGGCCCTACGAGCAGTACTTC.

V usage is TRBV9 and J usage is TRBJ1-3; D remains ambiguous. This CDR3 is built from 12 residues. Trimming stripped 0 bases from V and 13 bases from J, with 11 bases between. Per the germline V gene, CDR1 is SGDLS and CDR2 is YYNGEE. Written as DNA, the CDR3 is TGTGCCAGCAGCGTAGGTGAGGGAGAGATATATTTT. Encoded protein: CASSVGEGEIYF.

The chain carries TRBV2 and TRBJ2-3, with D perhaps matching TRBD1 or TRBD2 (5 bases each). The CDR3 runs to 17 residues. Germline CDR1 SNHLY, CDR2 FYNNEI. V was shortened by 3 bases and J by 2 bases, with 18 bases between the two germline ends. CDR3 sequence reads: CASSDGSGQPDTDTQYF. Written as DNA, the CDR3 is TGTGCCAGCAGTGATGGGTCGGGGCAGCCGGACACAGATACGCAGTATTTT.

The chain is built from TRBV30 and TRBJ2-1; D remains unclear. Per germline, CDR1 GTSNPN and CDR2 SVGIG (reference sequence). The CDR3 runs to 13 residues. V was trimmed by 1 base and J by 0 bases, leaving 4 bases between them. The CDR3 coding sequence is TGTGCCTGGAGTGCTAGCTCCTACAATGAGCAGTTCTTC. Amino acids: CAWSASSYNEQFF.

V is TRBV7-9 and J is TRBJ2-5; a weak D match, TRBD1 (6 bases). CDR3 length: 17 amino acids. Germline V gene data show CDR1 as SEHNR and CDR2 as FQNEAQ (reference sequence). Trimming removed 1 base at V and 0 bases at J, with 15 bases between. CDR3 sequence (DNA): TGTGCCAGCAGCTTAGGCCCGGGACACTCGTACCAAGAGACCCAGTACTTC. Its translation: CASSLGPGHSYQETQYF.

The chain is built from TRBV30 and TRBJ2-1; D not certain. The V gene's germline CDR1 is GTSNPN and CDR2 SVGIG (reference sequence). This CDR3 contains 12 residues. V was shortened by 0 bases and J by 5 bases, with 5 bases between the two germline ends. CDR3 bases: TGTGCCTGGAGTGTCTGGGACAATGAGCAGTTCTTC. It specifies CAWSVWDNEQFF.

The chain recombines TRBV7-9 with TRBJ2-3; 8 positions match TRBD2. J gave up 4 bases and V 3 bases, and 3 bases lay outside the gene matches. The CDR3 is made up of 14 amino acids. CDR1 and CDR2 (germline): SEHNR, FQNEAQ (reference sequence). CDR3 amino acids: CASSFGGRPDTQYF. The CDR3 bases are TGTGCCAGCAGCTTCGGCGGGAGGCCAGATACGCAGTATTTT.

This clone showed up just once. This sequence joins TRBV11-2 and TRBJ2-5, with D maybe TRBD2 (5 bases). The germline V and J ends were trimmed by 5 bases and 3 bases, with 16 bases remaining between them. Germline CDR1 reads SGHAT; CDR2 reads FQNNGV. This CDR3 has 15 residues. The CDR3 region has the DNA TGTGCCAGCAGCCCCCCCGGGATAGAAGAAGAGACCCAGTACTTC. This encodes CASSPPGIEEETQYF. Variable domain in full (rest from reference TRBV11-2 and TRBJ2-5): EAGVAQSPRYKIIEKRQSVAFWCNPISGHATLYWYQQILGQGPKLLIQFQNNGVVDDSQLPKDRFSAERLKGVDSTLKIQPAKLEDSAVYLCASSPPGIEEETQYFGPGTRLLVL.

V usage is TRBV6-6 and J usage is TRBJ2-2; 7 bases are a match to TRBD2. V dropped 7 bases and J dropped 3; count of bases not matched to a gene: 2. Germline values: CDR1 MNHNY, CDR2 SVGAGI (reference sequence). This CDR3 spans 13 amino acids. Here the CDR3 reads CASTRGDTGELFF. The CDR3 bases are TGTGCCAGCACCCGGGGGGACACCGGGGAGCTGTTTTTT.

J is TRBJ1-3 and V is TRBV7-8; no clear D gene. Germline values: CDR1 SGHVS, CDR2 FQNEAQ. There are 14 residues in the CDR3. Trimming took 4 bases from V and 7 from J, leaving 14 bases between them. The CDR3 reads CASSSNPGPNTIYF. DNA of the CDR3: TGTGCCAGCAGCTCGAACCCCGGGCCGAACACCATATATTTT.

The V call is TRBV4-1, the J call TRBJ2-3; 7 bases fit TRBD2. V was pared by 3 bases and J by 6 bases, with 9 bases of the junction left unmatched. The length of the CDR3 is 15 residues. Per the germline V gene, CDR1 is MGHRA and CDR2 is YSYEKL. CDR3 amino acids: CASSHRGGSGDTQYF. In DNA, the CDR3 is TGCGCCAGCAGCCATCGCGGGGGTAGTGGGGATACGCAGTATTTT.

In its sample, this clone was seen once. V usage is TRBV5-6 and J usage is TRBJ2-7; TRBD2 is a possible D gene (5 bases). This CDR3 has 13 residues. Germline V gene lookup returns CDR1 SGHDT and CDR2 YYEEEE. V lost 2 bases to trimming and J lost 3 bases, with 9 bases between them. This chain's CDR3 is CASSFGLFYEQYF. The CDR3 bases are TGTGCCAGCAGCTTTGGACTCTTCTACGAGCAGTACTTC.